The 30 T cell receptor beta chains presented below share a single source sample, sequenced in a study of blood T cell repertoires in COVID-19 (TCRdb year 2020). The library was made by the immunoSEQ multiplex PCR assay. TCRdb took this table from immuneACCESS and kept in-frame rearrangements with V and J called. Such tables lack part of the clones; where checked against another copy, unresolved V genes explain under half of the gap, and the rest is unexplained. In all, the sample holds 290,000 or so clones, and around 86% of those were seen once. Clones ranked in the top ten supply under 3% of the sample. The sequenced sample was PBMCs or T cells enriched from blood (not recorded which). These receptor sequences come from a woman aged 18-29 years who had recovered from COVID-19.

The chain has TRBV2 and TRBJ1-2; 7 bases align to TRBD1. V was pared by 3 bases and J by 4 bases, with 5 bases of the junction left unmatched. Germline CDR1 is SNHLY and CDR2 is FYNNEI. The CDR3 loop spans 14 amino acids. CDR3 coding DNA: TGTGCCAGCAGTGACACAGGGGTTGGCTATGGCTACACCTTC. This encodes CASSDTGVGYGYTF. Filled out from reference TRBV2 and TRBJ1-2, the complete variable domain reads EPEVTQTPSHQVTQMGQEVILRCVPISNHLYFYWYRQILGQKVEFLVSFYNNEISEKSEIFDDQFSVERPDGSNFTLKIRSTKLEDSAMYFCASSDTGVGYGYTFGSGTRLTVV.

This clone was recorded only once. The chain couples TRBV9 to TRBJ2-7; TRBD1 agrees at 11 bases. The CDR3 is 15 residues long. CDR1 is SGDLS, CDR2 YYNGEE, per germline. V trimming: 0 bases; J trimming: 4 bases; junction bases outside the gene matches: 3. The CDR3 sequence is CASSVGGQGEYEQYF. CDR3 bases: TGTGCCAGCAGCGTAGGGGGACAGGGGGAGTACGAGCAGTACTTC.

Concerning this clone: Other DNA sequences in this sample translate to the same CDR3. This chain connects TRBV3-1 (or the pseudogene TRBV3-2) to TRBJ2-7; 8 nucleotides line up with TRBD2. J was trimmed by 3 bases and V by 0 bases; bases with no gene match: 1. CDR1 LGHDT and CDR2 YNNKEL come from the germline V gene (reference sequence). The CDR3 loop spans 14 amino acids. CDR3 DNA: TGTGCCAGCAGCCAAGATAGCGGGAACTACGAGCAGTACTTC. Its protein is CASSQDSGNYEQYF.

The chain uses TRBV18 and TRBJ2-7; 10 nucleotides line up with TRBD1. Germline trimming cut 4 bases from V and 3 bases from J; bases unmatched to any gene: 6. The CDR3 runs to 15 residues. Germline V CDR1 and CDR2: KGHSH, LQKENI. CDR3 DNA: TGTGCCAGCTCACGTACCGGGACAGGGGTCTACGAGCAGTACTTC. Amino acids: CASSRTGTGVYEQYF. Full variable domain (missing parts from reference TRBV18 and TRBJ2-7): NAGVMQNPRHLVRRRGQEARLRCSPMKGHSHVYWYRQLPEEGLKFMVYLQKENIIDESGMPKERFSAEFPKEGPSILRIQQVVRGDSAAYFCASSRTGTGVYEQYFGPGTRLTVT.

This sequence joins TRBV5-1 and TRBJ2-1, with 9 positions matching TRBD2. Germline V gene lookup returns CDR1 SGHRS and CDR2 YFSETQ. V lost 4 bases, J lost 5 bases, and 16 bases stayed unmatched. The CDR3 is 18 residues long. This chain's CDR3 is CASSDPDRGGGANNEQFF. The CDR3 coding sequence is TGCGCCAGCAGCGACCCCGATCGAGGCGGGGGGGCCAACAATGAGCAGTTCTTC.

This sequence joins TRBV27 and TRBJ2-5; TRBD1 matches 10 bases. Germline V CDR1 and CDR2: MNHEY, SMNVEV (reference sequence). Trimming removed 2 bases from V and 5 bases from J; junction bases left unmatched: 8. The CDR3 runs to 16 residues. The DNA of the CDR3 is TGTGCCAGCAGTTTAAATCGACAGGGGGCGCGCGAGACCCAGTACTTC. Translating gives CASSLNRQGARETQYF.

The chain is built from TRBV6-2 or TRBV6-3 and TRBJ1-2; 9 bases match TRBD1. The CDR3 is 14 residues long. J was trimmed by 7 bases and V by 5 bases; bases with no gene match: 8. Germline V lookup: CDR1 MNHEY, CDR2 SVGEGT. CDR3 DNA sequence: TGTGCCAGCAGTCCCCTGGGACAGGGCATTGGCTACACCTTC. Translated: CASSPLGQGIGYTF.

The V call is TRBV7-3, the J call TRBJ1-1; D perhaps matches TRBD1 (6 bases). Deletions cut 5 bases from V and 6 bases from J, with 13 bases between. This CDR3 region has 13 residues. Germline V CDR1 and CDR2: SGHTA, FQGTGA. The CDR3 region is CASSVEGVAEAFF. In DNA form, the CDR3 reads TGTGCCAGCAGCGTTGAGGGGGTAGCTGAAGCTTTCTTT.

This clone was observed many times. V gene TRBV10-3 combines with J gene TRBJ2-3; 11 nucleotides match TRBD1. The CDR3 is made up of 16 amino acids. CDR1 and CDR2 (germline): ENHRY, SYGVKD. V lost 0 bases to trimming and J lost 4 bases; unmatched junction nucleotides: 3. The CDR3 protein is CAISESPGQGADTQYF. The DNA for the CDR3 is TGTGCCATCAGTGAGTCTCCGGGACAGGGGGCAGATACGCAGTATTTT.

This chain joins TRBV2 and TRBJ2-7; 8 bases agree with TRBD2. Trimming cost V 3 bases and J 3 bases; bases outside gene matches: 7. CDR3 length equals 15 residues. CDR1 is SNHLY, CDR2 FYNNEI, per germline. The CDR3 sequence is CASSDIAGRGYEQYF. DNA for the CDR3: TGTGCCAGCAGTGATATAGCGGGGAGGGGCTACGAGCAGTACTTC.

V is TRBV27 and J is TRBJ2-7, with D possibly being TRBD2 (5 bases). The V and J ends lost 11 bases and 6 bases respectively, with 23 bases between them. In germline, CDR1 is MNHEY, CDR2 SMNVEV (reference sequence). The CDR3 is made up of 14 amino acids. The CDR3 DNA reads TGTGCCCTATCGACGGACTCCTTGTTGACCGAGCAGTACTTC. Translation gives CALSTDSLLTEQYF.

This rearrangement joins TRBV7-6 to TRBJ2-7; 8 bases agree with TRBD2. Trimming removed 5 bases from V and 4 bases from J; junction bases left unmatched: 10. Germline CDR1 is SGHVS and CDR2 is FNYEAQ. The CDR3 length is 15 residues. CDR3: CASSQRAGGFYEQYF. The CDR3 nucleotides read TGTGCCAGCAGCCAGAGGGCGGGAGGTTTTTACGAGCAGTACTTC.

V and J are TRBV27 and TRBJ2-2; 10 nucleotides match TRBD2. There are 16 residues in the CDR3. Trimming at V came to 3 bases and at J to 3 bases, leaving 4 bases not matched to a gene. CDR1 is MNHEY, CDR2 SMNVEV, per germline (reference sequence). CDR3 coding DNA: TGTGCCAGCAGTTTCCCAGCGGGAGGGCACACCGGGGAGCTGTTTTTT. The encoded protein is CASSFPAGGHTGELFF.

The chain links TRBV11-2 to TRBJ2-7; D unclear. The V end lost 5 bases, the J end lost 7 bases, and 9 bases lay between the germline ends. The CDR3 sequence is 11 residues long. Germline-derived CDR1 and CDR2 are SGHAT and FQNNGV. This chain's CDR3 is CASSHYLEQYF. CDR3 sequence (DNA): TGTGCCAGCAGCCATTACCTAGAGCAGTACTTC.

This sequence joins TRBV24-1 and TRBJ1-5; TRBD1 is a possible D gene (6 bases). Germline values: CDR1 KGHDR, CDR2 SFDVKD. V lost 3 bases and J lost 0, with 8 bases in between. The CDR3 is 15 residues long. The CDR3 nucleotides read TGTGCCACCAGTGATGCAGGGGATAGCAATCAGCCCCAGCATTTT. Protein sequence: CATSDAGDSNQPQHF.

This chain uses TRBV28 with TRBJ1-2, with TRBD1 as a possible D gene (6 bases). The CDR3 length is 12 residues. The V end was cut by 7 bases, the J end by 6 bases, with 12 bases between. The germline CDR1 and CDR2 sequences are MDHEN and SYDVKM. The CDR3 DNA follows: TGTGCCAGCATCTCCGACAGGAATGGCTACACCTTC. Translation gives CASISDRNGYTF.

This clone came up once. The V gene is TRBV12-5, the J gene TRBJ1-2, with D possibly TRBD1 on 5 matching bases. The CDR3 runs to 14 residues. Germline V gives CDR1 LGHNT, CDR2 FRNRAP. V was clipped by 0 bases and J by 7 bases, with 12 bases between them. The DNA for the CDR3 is TGTGCTAGTGGTTTGGTTAGGGGCCCCCGTGGCTACACCTTC. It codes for CASGLVRGPRGYTF.

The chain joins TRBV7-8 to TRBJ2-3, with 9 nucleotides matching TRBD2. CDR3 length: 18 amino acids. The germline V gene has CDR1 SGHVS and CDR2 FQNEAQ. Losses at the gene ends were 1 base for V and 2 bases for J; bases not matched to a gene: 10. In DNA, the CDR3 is TGTGCCAGCAGCTTAGAGGATAAAGCGGGGGGCCTCACAGATACGCAGTATTTT. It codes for CASSLEDKAGGLTDTQYF.

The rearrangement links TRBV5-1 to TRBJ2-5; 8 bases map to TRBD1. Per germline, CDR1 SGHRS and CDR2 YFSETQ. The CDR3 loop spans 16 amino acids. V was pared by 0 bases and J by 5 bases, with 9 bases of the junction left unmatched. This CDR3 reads CASSLEAAGGYETQYF. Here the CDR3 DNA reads TGCGCCAGCAGCTTGGAAGCGGCAGGGGGCTACGAGACCCAGTACTTC.

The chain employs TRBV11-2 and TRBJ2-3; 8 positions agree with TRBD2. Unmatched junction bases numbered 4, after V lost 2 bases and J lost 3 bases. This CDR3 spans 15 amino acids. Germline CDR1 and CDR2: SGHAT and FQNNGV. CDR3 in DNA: TGTGCCAGCAGCTTAAGGGGACTAGTGACAGATACGCAGTATTTT. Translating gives CASSLRGLVTDTQYF.

CDR3 sequence: CASSASSYEQYF. The DNA for the CDR3 is TGTGCCAGCAGTGCTAGCTCCTACGAGCAGTACTTC. The V and J genes are TRBV25-1 and TRBJ2-7; D gene unclear. V dropped 4 bases and J dropped 0 bases, with 4 bases sitting between them. The CDR3 contains 12 residues. The V gene's germline CDR1 is MGHDK and CDR2 SYGVNS.

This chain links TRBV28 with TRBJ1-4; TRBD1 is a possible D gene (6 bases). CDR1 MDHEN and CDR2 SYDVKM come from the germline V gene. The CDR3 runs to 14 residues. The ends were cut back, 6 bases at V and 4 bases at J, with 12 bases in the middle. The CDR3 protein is CASRLQGLNEKLFF. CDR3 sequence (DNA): TGTGCCAGCAGGTTACAGGGCCTTAATGAAAAACTGTTTTTT.

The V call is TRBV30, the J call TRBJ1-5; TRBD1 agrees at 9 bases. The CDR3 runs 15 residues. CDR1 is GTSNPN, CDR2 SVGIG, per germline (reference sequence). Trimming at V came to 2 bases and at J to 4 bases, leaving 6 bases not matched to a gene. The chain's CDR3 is CAWSPNGQGNQPQHF. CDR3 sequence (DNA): TGTGCCTGGAGTCCCAATGGACAGGGGAATCAGCCCCAGCATTTT.

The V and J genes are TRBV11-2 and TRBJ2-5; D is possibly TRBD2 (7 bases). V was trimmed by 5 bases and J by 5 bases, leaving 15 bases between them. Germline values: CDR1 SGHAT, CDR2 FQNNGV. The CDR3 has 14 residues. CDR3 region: CASSVRTRGETQYF. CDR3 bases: TGTGCCAGCAGCGTACGGACTAGGGGGGAGACCCAGTACTTC.

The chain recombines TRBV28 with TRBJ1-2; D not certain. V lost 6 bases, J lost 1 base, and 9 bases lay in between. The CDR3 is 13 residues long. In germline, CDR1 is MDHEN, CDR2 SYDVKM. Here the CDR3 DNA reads TGTGCCAGCAGACCGGGTTTTAACTATGGCTACACCTTC. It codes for CASRPGFNYGYTF.

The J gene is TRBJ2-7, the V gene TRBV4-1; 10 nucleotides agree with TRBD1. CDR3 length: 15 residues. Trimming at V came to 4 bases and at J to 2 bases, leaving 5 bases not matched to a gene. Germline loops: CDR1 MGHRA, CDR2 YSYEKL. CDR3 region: CASSLIDRGPYEQYF. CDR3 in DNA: TGCGCCAGCAGCCTCATCGACAGGGGGCCCTACGAGCAGTACTTC.

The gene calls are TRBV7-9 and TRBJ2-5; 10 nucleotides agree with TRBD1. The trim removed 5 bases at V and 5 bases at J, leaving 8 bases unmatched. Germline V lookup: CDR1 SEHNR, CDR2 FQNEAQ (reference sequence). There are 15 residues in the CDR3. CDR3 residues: CASSPTGGWMETQYF. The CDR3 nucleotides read TGTGCCAGCAGCCCGACAGGGGGCTGGATGGAGACCCAGTACTTC.

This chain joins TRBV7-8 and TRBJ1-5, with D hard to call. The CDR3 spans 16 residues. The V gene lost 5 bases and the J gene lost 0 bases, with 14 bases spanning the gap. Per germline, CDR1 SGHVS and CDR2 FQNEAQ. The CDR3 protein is CASSLLAYFSNQPQHF. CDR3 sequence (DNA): TGTGCCAGCAGCCTCTTAGCATACTTTAGCAATCAGCCCCAGCATTTT.

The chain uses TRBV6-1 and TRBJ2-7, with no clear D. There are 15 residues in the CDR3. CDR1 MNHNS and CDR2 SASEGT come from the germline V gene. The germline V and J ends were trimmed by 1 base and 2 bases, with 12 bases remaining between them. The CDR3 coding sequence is TGTGCCAGCAGTGAAGAGTTTTCTACCCCCTACGAGCAGTACTTC. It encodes CASSEEFSTPYEQYF.

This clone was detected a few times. The CDR3 spells CASSPGTGWSSYEQYF. The CDR3 coding sequence is TGTGCCAGCAGTCCGGGGACAGGCTGGTCCTCCTACGAGCAGTACTTC. V usage is TRBV27 and J usage is TRBJ2-7; 8 bases fit TRBD1. CDR1 is MNHEY and CDR2 is SMNVEV in the germline V gene (reference sequence). Trimming took 5 bases from V and 0 from J; bases not matched to a gene: 9. This CDR3 is built from 16 residues.